A selection of T cell receptor beta chains follows, all from one sample in a study of T-cell reconstitution after alpha-beta-depleted transplantation in children. TCRdb recomputed calls from the PCR reads with MiXCR, one row per CDR3 protein. Of hundreds of thousands of distinct CDR3 sequences listed, about 15% are singletons. The sequencing used PBMCs, mostly from graft donor cells, collected 360 days after TCRalphabeta/CD19-depleted stem cell transplant. Receptor source: a male patient younger than 18 who had a stem cell transplant for acute lymphoblastic leukemia, so the T cells may come from the graft donor. Each CDR3 is given with its conserved first and last residue. The D gene is left open where the match is weak. For some rows the clone size is stated as once, few or many, or as a class when expanded; others skip it.

d_gene: TRBD2
v_gene: TRBV6-2/TRBV6-3
j_gene: TRBJ2-7
abundance: .
CDR3aa: CASSYVGLAVSYEQYF
CDR3nt: TGTGCCAGCAGTTACGTGGGACTAGCGGTCTCCTACGAGCAGTACTTC

d_gene: .
v_gene: TRBV5-8
j_gene: TRBJ2-1
abundance: .
CDR3aa: CASSLAYSYNEQFF
CDR3nt: TGTGCCAGCAGCTTGGCATACTCCTACAATGAGCAGTTCTTC

d_gene: .
v_gene: TRBV11-1
j_gene: TRBJ1-1
abundance: .
CDR3aa: CASSRPSRRRAMNTEAFF
CDR3nt: TGTGCCAGCAGCCGCCCCTCCAGGCGCAGGGCCATGAACACTGAAGCTTTCTTT

d_gene: .
v_gene: TRBV6-6
j_gene: TRBJ2-1
abundance: few
CDR3aa: CASSYQRDNEQFF
CDR3nt: TGTGCCAGCAGTTACCAAAGGGACAATGAGCAGTTCTTC

d_gene: .
v_gene: TRBV3-1
j_gene: TRBJ2-5
abundance: few
CDR3aa: CASSHSRLAAQETQYF
CDR3nt: TGTGCCAGCAGCCATTCCCGACTCGCCGCACAGGAGACCCAGTACTTC

d_gene: .
v_gene: TRBV18
j_gene: TRBJ2-2
abundance: .
CDR3aa: CASSPGTHFTGELFF
CDR3nt: TGTGCCAGCTCACCAGGGACCCATTTCACCGGGGAGCTGTTTTTT

d_gene: .
v_gene: TRBV2
j_gene: TRBJ1-4
abundance: .
CDR3aa: CASSVDSPGANEKLFF
CDR3nt: TGTGCCAGCAGTGTGGACTCCCCGGGGGCTAATGAAAAACTGTTTTTT

d_gene: .
v_gene: TRBV5-1
j_gene: TRBJ2-6
abundance: .
CDR3aa: CASSLWNPGANVLTF
CDR3nt: TGCGCCAGCAGCTTGTGGAATCCTGGGGCCAACGTCCTGACTTTC

d_gene: TRBD2
v_gene: TRBV6-5
j_gene: TRBJ2-3
abundance: many
CDR3aa: CASSYRGWEGDGPDTQYF
CDR3nt: TGTGCCAGCAGTTACAGGGGATGGGAGGGAGATGGACCAGATACGCAGTATTTT

d_gene: TRBD2
v_gene: TRBV4-2
j_gene: TRBJ2-5
abundance: .
CDR3aa: CASSQASAGGNQETQYF
CDR3nt: TGTGCCAGCAGCCAAGCATCAGCGGGAGGGAACCAAGAGACCCAGTACTTC

d_gene: TRBD1
v_gene: TRBV5-1
j_gene: TRBJ2-6
abundance: .
CDR3aa: CASSLRDRGGANVLTF
CDR3nt: TGCGCCAGCAGCCTCCGGGACAGGGGTGGGGCCAACGTCCTGACTTTC

d_gene: .
v_gene: TRBV5-1
j_gene: TRBJ2-7
abundance: few
CDR3aa: CASSPETGSYEQYF
CDR3nt: TGCGCCAGCAGCCCCGAGACAGGCTCCTACGAGCAGTACTTC

d_gene: TRBD1
v_gene: TRBV4-2
j_gene: TRBJ1-2
abundance: .
CDR3aa: CASSPLIRGTGHGYTF
CDR3nt: TGTGCCAGCAGCCCTCTCATTCGTGGGACAGGGCATGGCTACACCTTC

d_gene: .
v_gene: TRBV20-1
j_gene: TRBJ2-7
abundance: .
CDR3aa: CSARDLGQTYEQYF
CDR3nt: TGCAGTGCTAGAGATCTAGGACAGACCTACGAGCAGTACTTC

d_gene: TRBD2
v_gene: TRBV6-2/TRBV6-3
j_gene: TRBJ2-1
abundance: few
CDR3aa: CASSYLGTRNNEQFF
CDR3nt: TGTGCCAGCAGTTACTTGGGGACTAGGAACAATGAGCAGTTCTTC

d_gene: TRBD1
v_gene: TRBV5-1
j_gene: TRBJ1-3
abundance: many
CDR3aa: CASSETGRVSGNTIYF
CDR3nt: TGCGCCAGCAGCGAGACAGGGAGGGTCTCTGGAAACACCATATATTTT

d_gene: TRBD2
v_gene: TRBV12-3/TRBV12-4
j_gene: TRBJ2-1
abundance: .
CDR3aa: CASSSAGSGSVHEQFF
CDR3nt: TGTGCCAGCAGTTCCGCCGGCAGCGGGAGTGTCCATGAGCAGTTCTTC

d_gene: .
v_gene: TRBV30
j_gene: TRBJ1-1
abundance: .
CDR3aa: CAWSVGAGTLEAFF
CDR3nt: TGTGCCTGGAGTGTAGGGGCCGGGACACTTGAAGCTTTCTTT

d_gene: .
v_gene: TRBV4-1
j_gene: TRBJ2-3
abundance: .
CDR3aa: CASSQIGVTDTQYF
CDR3nt: TGCGCCAGCAGCCAGATAGGGGTCACAGATACGCAGTATTTT

d_gene: TRBD1
v_gene: TRBV5-1
j_gene: TRBJ2-2
abundance: .
CDR3aa: CASSFSGQAYTGELFF
CDR3nt: TGCGCCAGCAGCTTTAGTGGACAGGCCTACACCGGGGAGCTGTTTTTT

d_gene: TRBD1
v_gene: TRBV20-1
j_gene: TRBJ2-7
abundance: .
CDR3aa: CSAHRGSYEQYF
CDR3nt: TGCAGTGCGCACAGGGGCTCCTACGAGCAGTACTTC

d_gene: .
v_gene: TRBV6-5
j_gene: TRBJ2-3
abundance: .
CDR3aa: CASSYLDNTDTQYF
CDR3nt: TGTGCCAGCAGTTACCTGGACAACACAGATACGCAGTATTTT

d_gene: TRBD2
v_gene: TRBV4-2
j_gene: TRBJ2-1
abundance: few
CDR3aa: CASSQDLGGASGYNEQFF
CDR3nt: TGTGCCAGCAGCCAAGATCTGGGAGGGGCTAGCGGTTACAATGAGCAGTTCTTC

d_gene: .
v_gene: TRBV20-1
j_gene: TRBJ1-5
abundance: .
CDR3aa: CSAREGARNQPQHF
CDR3nt: TGCAGTGCTAGAGAGGGGGCGAGGAATCAGCCCCAGCATTTT

d_gene: .
v_gene: TRBV7-2
j_gene: TRBJ2-7
abundance: many
CDR3aa: CASSLGARVRTGEQYF
CDR3nt: TGTGCCAGCAGCTTAGGGGCCAGGGTAAGAACCGGCGAGCAGTACTTC

d_gene: TRBD2
v_gene: TRBV29-1
j_gene: TRBJ2-5
abundance: .
CDR3aa: CSVDWDSIPGLAGAETQYF
CDR3nt: TGCAGCGTTGACTGGGACAGTATTCCCGGACTAGCGGGAGCGGAGACCCAGTACTTC

d_gene: .
v_gene: TRBV20-1
j_gene: TRBJ2-7
abundance: few
CDR3aa: CSAPRQLAEQYF
CDR3nt: TGCAGTGCTCCTAGGCAACTTGCCGAGCAGTACTTC

d_gene: TRBD1
v_gene: TRBV24-1
j_gene: TRBJ2-6
abundance: few
CDR3aa: CATSARQGAFPGANVLTF
CDR3nt: TGTGCCACCAGTGCCAGACAGGGTGCTTTTCCCGGGGCCAACGTCCTGACTTTC

d_gene: TRBD1
v_gene: TRBV12-3/TRBV12-4
j_gene: TRBJ2-1
abundance: .
CDR3aa: CASSFYGTVEQFF
CDR3nt: TGTGCCAGCAGTTTCTACGGGACAGTTGAGCAGTTCTTC

d_gene: TRBD2
v_gene: TRBV12-3/TRBV12-4
j_gene: TRBJ2-3
abundance: .
CDR3aa: CASSFTGRATDTQYF
CDR3nt: TGTGCCAGCAGTTTTACCGGGAGGGCCACAGATACGCAGTATTTT

d_gene: TRBD1
v_gene: TRBV29-1
j_gene: TRBJ2-7
abundance: few
CDR3aa: CSVETDRAASYEQYF
CDR3nt: TGCAGCGTTGAAACTGACAGGGCCGCTTCCTACGAGCAGTACTTC

d_gene: TRBD2
v_gene: TRBV27
j_gene: TRBJ2-7
abundance: .
CDR3aa: CASSLYQTSGVSYEQYF
CDR3nt: TGTGCCAGCAGTTTATACCAGACTAGCGGAGTCTCCTACGAGCAGTACTTC

d_gene: .
v_gene: TRBV7-9
j_gene: TRBJ2-7
abundance: .
CDR3aa: CASTPDEQYF
CDR3nt: TGTGCCAGCACCCCGGACGAGCAGTACTTC

d_gene: .
v_gene: TRBV12-3/TRBV12-4
j_gene: TRBJ1-5
abundance: few
CDR3aa: CASSTAGGGNQPQHF
CDR3nt: TGTGCCAGCAGTACCGCTGGGGGTGGCAATCAGCCCCAGCATTTT

d_gene: TRBD1
v_gene: TRBV29-1
j_gene: TRBJ2-1
abundance: .
CDR3aa: CSVALTGTTVF
CDR3nt: TGCAGCGTTGCCCTGACAGGGACGACGGTCTTC

d_gene: .
v_gene: TRBV20-1
j_gene: TRBJ2-1
abundance: .
CDR3aa: CSAHRNEQFF
CDR3nt: TGCAGTGCTCACCGTAATGAGCAGTTCTTC

d_gene: .
v_gene: TRBV20-1
j_gene: TRBJ2-1
abundance: many
CDR3aa: CSASGGTLIYNEQFF
CDR3nt: TGCAGTGCTAGTGGGGGGACTCTCATTTACAATGAGCAGTTCTTC

d_gene: .
v_gene: TRBV10-1
j_gene: TRBJ1-1
abundance: few
CDR3aa: CASSDRRQGYTEAFF
CDR3nt: TGCGCCAGCAGTGATCGTCGGCAGGGATACACTGAAGCTTTCTTT

d_gene: TRBD1
v_gene: TRBV12-3/TRBV12-4
j_gene: TRBJ2-1
abundance: few
CDR3aa: CASRSDRGRGNEQFF
CDR3nt: TGTGCCAGCAGGTCTGACAGGGGTCGGGGCAATGAGCAGTTCTTC

d_gene: .
v_gene: TRBV15
j_gene: TRBJ2-1
abundance: .
CDR3aa: CATSRSFFRGNEQFF
CDR3nt: TGTGCCACCAGCAGATCTTTTTTCAGGGGCAATGAGCAGTTCTTC

d_gene: TRBD2
v_gene: TRBV30
j_gene: TRBJ2-7
abundance: many
CDR3aa: CAWSWREGTSQYF
CDR3nt: TGTGCCTGGAGTTGGCGGGAGGGCACGTCGCAGTACTTC

d_gene: .
v_gene: TRBV20-1
j_gene: TRBJ2-1
abundance: few
CDR3aa: CSVATRYNEQFF
CDR3nt: TGCAGTGTTGCGACCCGCTACAATGAGCAGTTCTTC

d_gene: TRBD2
v_gene: TRBV5-1
j_gene: TRBJ2-1
abundance: .
CDR3aa: CASSFSIIAGVGNEQFF
CDR3nt: TGCGCCAGCAGCTTTTCGATCATAGCGGGAGTGGGCAATGAGCAGTTCTTC

d_gene: .
v_gene: TRBV6-2/TRBV6-3
j_gene: TRBJ2-7
abundance: .
CDR3aa: CASSYTDFYEQYF
CDR3nt: TGTGCCAGCAGTTATACGGACTTTTACGAGCAGTACTTC

d_gene: TRBD2
v_gene: TRBV6-4
j_gene: TRBJ2-1
abundance: .
CDR3aa: CASSVWPGLANNEQFF
CDR3nt: TGTGCCAGCAGTGTCTGGCCGGGACTAGCGAACAATGAGCAGTTCTTC

d_gene: TRBD2
v_gene: TRBV28
j_gene: TRBJ2-7
abundance: .
CDR3aa: CASSPSTSGNNYEQYF
CDR3nt: TGTGCCAGCAGCCCTTCGACTAGCGGGAATAACTACGAGCAGTACTTC

d_gene: TRBD2
v_gene: TRBV5-6
j_gene: TRBJ2-2
abundance: .
CDR3aa: CASSVLAGRTGELFF
CDR3nt: TGTGCCAGCAGCGTACTAGCGGGAAGGACCGGGGAGCTGTTTTTT

d_gene: TRBD2
v_gene: TRBV5-1
j_gene: TRBJ2-7
abundance: many
CDR3aa: CASSLLAGEAYEQYF
CDR3nt: TGCGCCAGCAGCCTATTAGCGGGCGAAGCCTACGAGCAGTACTTC

d_gene: TRBD1
v_gene: TRBV7-2
j_gene: TRBJ2-7
abundance: many
CDR3aa: CASSLTGARYEQYF
CDR3nt: TGTGCCAGCAGCTTGACAGGGGCGAGGTACGAGCAGTACTTC